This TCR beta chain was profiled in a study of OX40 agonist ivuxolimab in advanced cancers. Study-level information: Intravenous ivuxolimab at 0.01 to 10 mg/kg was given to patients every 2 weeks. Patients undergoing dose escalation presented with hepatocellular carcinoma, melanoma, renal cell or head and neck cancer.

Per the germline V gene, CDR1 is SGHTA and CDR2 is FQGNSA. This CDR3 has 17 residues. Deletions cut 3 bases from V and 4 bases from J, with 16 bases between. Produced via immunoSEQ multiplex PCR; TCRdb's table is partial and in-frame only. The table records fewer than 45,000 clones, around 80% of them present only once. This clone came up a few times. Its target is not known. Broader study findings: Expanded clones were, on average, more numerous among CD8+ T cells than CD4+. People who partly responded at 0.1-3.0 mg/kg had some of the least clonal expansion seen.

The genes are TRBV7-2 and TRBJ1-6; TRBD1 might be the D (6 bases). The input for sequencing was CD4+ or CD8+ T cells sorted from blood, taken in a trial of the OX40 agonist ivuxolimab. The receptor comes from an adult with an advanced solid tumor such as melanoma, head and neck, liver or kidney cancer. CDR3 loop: CASSLGGGRGYNSPLHF. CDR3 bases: TGTGCCAGCAGCTTGGGAGGGGGAAGAGGGTATAATTCACCCCTCCACTTT.